Listed below are T cell receptor beta chains from one sample, sequenced in a study. In TCRdb, the 5' RACE reads were re-called with MiXCR into one record per CDR3 protein. The top ten hold approximately 4.1% of the sample, which has about 42,000 distinct CDR3 sequences, approximately 30% seen once. Sequenced input: tumor-infiltrating memory CD4+ T cells sorted from the breast tumor. The origin of the receptors is a female donor with breast cancer. Each CDR3 is given with its conserved first and last residue. The D gene is left open where the match is weak. Clone size is given for some rows only: seen once, a few or many times, or a class if the clone is expanded.

j_call | clone_size | d_call | cdr3_length | v_call | cdr3_nt | cdr3_aa
TRBJ2-4 | - | TRBD2 | 15 | TRBV15 | TGTGCCGCCAGCAGTCCCAGGGACCGGGGGGACATTCAGTACTTC | CAASSPRDRGDIQYF
TRBJ2-1 | - | - | 14 | TRBV27 | TGTGCCAGCAGTTTGTCGGGGGCCTTCAATGAGCAGTTCTTC | CASSLSGAFNEQFF
TRBJ1-5 | few | - | 15 | TRBV4-3 | TGCGCCAGCAGCCAAGGGAGGCACGCCGCTGGGCCCCAGCATTTT | CASSQGRHAAGPQHF
TRBJ2-7 | few | - | 13 | TRBV27 | TGTGCCAGCAGTTTAAACGACGGCTACGAGCAGTACTTC | CASSLNDGYEQYF
TRBJ2-5 | - | TRBD2 | 15 | TRBV6-5 | TGTGCCAGCAGTCGCGGGACTAGCACTCGAGAGACCCAGTACTTC | CASSRGTSTRETQYF
TRBJ2-2 | - | - | 16 | TRBV5-1 | TGCGCCAGCAGCTTGGGCCCTAGCGTGAACACCGGGGAGCTGTTTTTT | CASSLGPSVNTGELFF
TRBJ1-5 | - | - | 15 | TRBV2 | TGTGCCAGCAGTTACCCTCCCCCCGGCGCAGATACGCAGCATTTT | CASSYPPPGADTQHF
TRBJ2-7 | - | TRBD2 | 15 | TRBV4-2 | TGTGCCAGCAGCCACTCGGCGGGAGGGCCTCACGAGCAGTACTTC | CASSHSAGGPHEQYF
TRBJ2-6 | once | - | 15 | TRBV5-1 | TGCGCCAGCAGCCCCTCGCACTCTGGGGCCAACGTCCTGACTTTC | CASSPSHSGANVLTF
TRBJ2-3 | few | - | 15 | TRBV28 | TGTGCCAGCATTTCCGCAGGGATCGCCGGAGATACGCAGTATTTT | CASISAGIAGDTQYF
TRBJ2-1 | few | - | 12 | TRBV25-1 | TGTGCCAGCAGTAGACAGTTCAATGAGCAGTTCTTC | CASSRQFNEQFF
TRBJ2-5 | - | - | 14 | TRBV2 | TGTGCCAGCAGTGGTGGGGCAGACCAAGAGACCCAGTACTTC | CASSGGADQETQYF
TRBJ2-4 | few | - | 12 | TRBV20-1 | TGCAGTGCCCGCCCCAGGGGGGTCATTCAGTACTTC | CSARPRGVIQYF